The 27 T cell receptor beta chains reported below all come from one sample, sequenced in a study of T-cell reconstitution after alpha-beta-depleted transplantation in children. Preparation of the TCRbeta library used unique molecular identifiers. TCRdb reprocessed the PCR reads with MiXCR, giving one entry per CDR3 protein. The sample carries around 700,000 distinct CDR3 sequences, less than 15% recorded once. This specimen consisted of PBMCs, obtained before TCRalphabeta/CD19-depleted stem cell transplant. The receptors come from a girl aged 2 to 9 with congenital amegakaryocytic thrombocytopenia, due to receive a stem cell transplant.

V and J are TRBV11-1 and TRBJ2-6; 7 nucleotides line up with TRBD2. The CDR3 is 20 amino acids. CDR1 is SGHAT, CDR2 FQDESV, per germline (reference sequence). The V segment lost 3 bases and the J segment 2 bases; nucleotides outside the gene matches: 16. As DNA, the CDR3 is TGTGCCAGCAGCTTGGAGGCCAGCCCAGGACTAGTTACTGGGGCCAACGTCCTGACTTTC. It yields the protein CASSLEASPGLVTGANVLTF.

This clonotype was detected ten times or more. The CDR3 DNA follows: TGTGCCAGCAGCCGTCTAGCGGGAGGGCCCCCTGAGCAGTTCTTC. Protein product: CASSRLAGGPPEQFF. The chain couples TRBV5-6 to TRBJ2-1; 12 nucleotides agree with TRBD2. Germline V gene data show CDR1 as SGHDT and CDR2 as YYEEEE. Unmatched junction bases numbered 8, after V lost 4 bases and J lost 9 bases. There are 15 residues in the CDR3.

CDR3 residues: CASWGQGDPSDTIYF. CDR3 sequence (DNA): TGTGCCAGCTGGGGACAGGGGGATCCCAGCGACACCATATATTTT. The rearrangement joins TRBV7-8 to TRBJ1-3; TRBD1 matches at 11 bases. The CDR3 has 15 residues. The J segment lost 8 bases and the V segment lost 8 bases, leaving 11 bases of the junction unmatched. In germline, CDR1 is SGHVS, CDR2 FQNEAQ.

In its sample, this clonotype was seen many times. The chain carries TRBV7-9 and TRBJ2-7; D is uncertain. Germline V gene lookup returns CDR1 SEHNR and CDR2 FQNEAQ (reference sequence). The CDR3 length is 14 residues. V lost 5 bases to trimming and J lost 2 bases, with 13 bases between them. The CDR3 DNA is TGTGCCAGCAGCGTCTCGCTACAGCCCTACGAGCAGTACTTC. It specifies CASSVSLQPYEQYF. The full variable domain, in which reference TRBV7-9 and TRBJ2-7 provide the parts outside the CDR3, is DTGVSQNPRHKITKRGQNVTFRCDPISEHNRLYWYRQTLGQGPEFLTYFQNEAQLEKSRLLSDRFSAERPKGSFSTLEIQRTEQGDSAMYLCASSVSLQPYEQYFGPGTRLTVT.

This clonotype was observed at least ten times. CDR3 in DNA: TGCAGCGTTGTGGTGGGGGTCGGGGGCAATCAGCCCCAGCATTTT. Translating gives CSVVVGVGGNQPQHF. The chain is built from TRBV29-1 and TRBJ1-5; a possible D gene is TRBD1 (5 bases). Trimming removed 4 bases from V and 2 bases from J, with 15 bases in between. This CDR3 is built from 15 residues. From germline, CDR1 is SQVTM and CDR2 ANQGSEA.

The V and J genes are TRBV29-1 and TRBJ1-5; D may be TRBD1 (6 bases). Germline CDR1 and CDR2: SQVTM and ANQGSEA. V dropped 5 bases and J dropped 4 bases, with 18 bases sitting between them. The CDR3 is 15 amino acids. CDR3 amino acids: CSVSVAGDGNQPQHF. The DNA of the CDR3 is TGCAGCGTTTCCGTAGCAGGGGATGGGAATCAGCCCCAGCATTTT.

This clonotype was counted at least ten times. In nucleotides, the CDR3 is TGTGCCAGCAGCTTACCGATCTCTGGGGCCAACGTCCTGACTTTC. It translates to CASSLPISGANVLTF. V and J are TRBV5-6 and TRBJ2-6; no clear D. There are 15 residues in the CDR3. V lost 2 bases and J 0 bases, leaving 6 bases between the germline ends. Per germline, CDR1 SGHDT and CDR2 YYEEEE.

CDR3 nucleotides: TGCAGTGCCCTTAGCTGGTCATCTAAAAATACGCAGTATTTT. Protein sequence: CSALSWSSKNTQYF. The chain recombines TRBV20-1 with TRBJ2-3, with D hard to call. Trimming took off 6 bases at V and 7 bases at J, with 20 bases between the two ends. The CDR3 is made up of 14 amino acids. Germline CDR1 DFQATT, CDR2 SNEGSKA (reference sequence).

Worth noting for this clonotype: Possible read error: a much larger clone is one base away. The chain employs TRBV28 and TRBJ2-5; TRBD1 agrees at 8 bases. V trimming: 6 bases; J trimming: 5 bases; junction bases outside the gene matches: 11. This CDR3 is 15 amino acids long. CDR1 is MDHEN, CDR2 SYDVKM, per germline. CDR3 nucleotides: TGTGCCAGCAGCTACTGGGACAGGCCTCAGGAGACCCAGTACTTC. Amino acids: CASSYWDRPQETQYF.

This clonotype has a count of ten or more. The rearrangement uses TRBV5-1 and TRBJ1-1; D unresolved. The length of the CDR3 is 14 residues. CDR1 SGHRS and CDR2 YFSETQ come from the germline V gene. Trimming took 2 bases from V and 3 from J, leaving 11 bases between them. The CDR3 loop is CASSFRGVDTEAFF. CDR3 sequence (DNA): TGCGCCAGCAGCTTCCGGGGTGTTGACACTGAAGCTTTCTTT.

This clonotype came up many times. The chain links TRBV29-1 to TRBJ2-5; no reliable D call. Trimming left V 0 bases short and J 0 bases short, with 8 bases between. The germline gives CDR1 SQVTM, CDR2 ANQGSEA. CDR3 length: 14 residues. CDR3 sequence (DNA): TGCAGCGTTGAAGAGCGGCTCAACCAAGAGACCCAGTACTTC. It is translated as CSVEERLNQETQYF.

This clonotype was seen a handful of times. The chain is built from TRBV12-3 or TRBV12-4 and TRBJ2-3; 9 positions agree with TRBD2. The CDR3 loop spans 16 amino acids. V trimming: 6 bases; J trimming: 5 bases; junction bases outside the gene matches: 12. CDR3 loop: CASRGTGTSSGDTQYF. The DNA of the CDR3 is TGTGCCAGCAGGGGGACCGGGACTAGCTCTGGAGATACGCAGTATTTT.

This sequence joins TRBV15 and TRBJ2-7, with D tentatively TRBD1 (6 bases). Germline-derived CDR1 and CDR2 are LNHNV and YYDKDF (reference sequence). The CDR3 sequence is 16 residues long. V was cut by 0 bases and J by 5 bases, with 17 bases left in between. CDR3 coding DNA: TGTGCCACCAGCAGAGATCTCGCAGGGGCGAAAGACGAGCAGTACTTC. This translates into CATSRDLAGAKDEQYF. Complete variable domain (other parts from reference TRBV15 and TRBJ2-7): DAMVIQNPRYQVTQFGKPVTLSCSQTLNHNVMYWYQQKSSQAPKLLFHYYDKDFNNEADTPDNFQSRRPNTSFCFLDIRSPGLGDTAMYLCATSRDLAGAKDEQYFGPGTRLTVT.

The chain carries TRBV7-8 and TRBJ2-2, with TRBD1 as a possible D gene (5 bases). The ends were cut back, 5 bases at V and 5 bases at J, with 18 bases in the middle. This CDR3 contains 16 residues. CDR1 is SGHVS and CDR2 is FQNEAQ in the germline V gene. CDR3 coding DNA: TGTGCCAGCAGCGAGATCAATGGGGCTCGAACCGGGGAGCTGTTTTTT. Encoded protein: CASSEINGARTGELFF.

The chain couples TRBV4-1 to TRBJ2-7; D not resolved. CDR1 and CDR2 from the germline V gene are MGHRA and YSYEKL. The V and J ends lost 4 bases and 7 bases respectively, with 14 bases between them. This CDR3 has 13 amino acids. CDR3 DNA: TGCGCCAGCAGCCGGGGTCTGTTACGTGAGCAGTACTTC. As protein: CASSRGLLREQYF.

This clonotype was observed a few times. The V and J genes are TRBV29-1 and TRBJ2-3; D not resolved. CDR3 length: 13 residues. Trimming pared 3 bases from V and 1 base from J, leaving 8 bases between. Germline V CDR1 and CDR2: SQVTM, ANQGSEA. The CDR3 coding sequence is TGCAGCGTTGACCTTGGCGGCACAGATACGCAGTATTTT. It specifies CSVDLGGTDTQYF.

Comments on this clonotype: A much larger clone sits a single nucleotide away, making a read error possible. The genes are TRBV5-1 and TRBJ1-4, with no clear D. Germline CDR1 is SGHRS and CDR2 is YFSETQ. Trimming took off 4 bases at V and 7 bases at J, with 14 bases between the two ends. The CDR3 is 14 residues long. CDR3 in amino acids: CASSPSAGIEKLFF. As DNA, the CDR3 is TGCGCCAGCAGCCCCTCGGCCGGTATTGAAAAACTGTTTTTT.

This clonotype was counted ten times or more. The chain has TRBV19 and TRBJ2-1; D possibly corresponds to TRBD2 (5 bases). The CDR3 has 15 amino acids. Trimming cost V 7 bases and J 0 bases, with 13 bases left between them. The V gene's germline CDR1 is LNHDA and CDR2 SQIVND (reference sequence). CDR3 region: CASTSGFSSYNEQFF. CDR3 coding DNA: TGTGCCAGTACCTCGGGGTTTAGCTCCTACAATGAGCAGTTCTTC.

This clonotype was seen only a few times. This chain's CDR3 is CASTSPPGTSSSYEQYF. The DNA of the CDR3 is TGTGCCAGCACCAGCCCGCCCGGGACTTCGAGCTCCTACGAGCAGTACTTC. This chain connects TRBV28 to TRBJ2-7; tentative D call: TRBD2 (6 bases). Trimming removed 7 bases at V and 0 bases at J, with 22 bases between. The germline V gene has CDR1 MDHEN and CDR2 SYDVKM. The CDR3 spans 17 residues.

The CDR3 sequence is CATSRAHIRQVSAGELFF. CDR3 DNA: TGTGCCACCAGCAGAGCCCACATTCGACAGGTTTCGGCCGGGGAGCTGTTTTTT. V gene TRBV15 combines with J gene TRBJ2-2; D perhaps matches TRBD1 (6 bases). The CDR3 has 18 residues. Germline-derived CDR1 and CDR2 are LNHNV and YYDKDF (reference sequence). Trimming stripped 1 base from V and 6 bases from J, with 21 bases between.

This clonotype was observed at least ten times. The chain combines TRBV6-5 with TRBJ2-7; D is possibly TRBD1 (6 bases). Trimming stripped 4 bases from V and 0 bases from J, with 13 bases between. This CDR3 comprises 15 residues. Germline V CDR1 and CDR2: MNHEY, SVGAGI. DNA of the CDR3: TGTGCCAGCAGTTTGGGGGCTGCTCGCTCCTACGAGCAGTACTTC. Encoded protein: CASSLGAARSYEQYF.

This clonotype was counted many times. The DNA for the CDR3 is TGTGCCAGCAGCCAAGAATCCGGGGAAGAGACCCAGTACTTC. It translates to CASSQESGEETQYF. The genes are TRBV3-1 and TRBJ2-5, with D maybe TRBD2 (5 bases). Per germline, CDR1 LGHDT and CDR2 YNNKEL (reference sequence). Trimming shortened V by 0 bases and J by 3 bases, and 8 bases separated the two germline ends. CDR3 length equals 14 residues.

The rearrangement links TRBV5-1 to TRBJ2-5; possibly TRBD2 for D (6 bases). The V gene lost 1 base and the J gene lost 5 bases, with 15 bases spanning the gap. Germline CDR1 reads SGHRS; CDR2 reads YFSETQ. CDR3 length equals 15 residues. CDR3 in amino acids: CASSLLGLGSETQYF. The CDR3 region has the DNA TGCGCCAGCAGCTTGTTGGGACTGGGCTCGGAGACCCAGTACTTC.

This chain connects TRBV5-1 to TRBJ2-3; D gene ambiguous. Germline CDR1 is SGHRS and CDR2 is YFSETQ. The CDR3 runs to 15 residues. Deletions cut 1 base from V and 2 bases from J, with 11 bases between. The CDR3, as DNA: TGCGCCAGCAGCTTGAATGTCCAGCTCACAGATACGCAGTATTTT. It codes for CASSLNVQLTDTQYF.

CDR3 bases: TGTGCCAGCAGCCGTAGCGGGTCAGATACGCAGTATTTT. Protein sequence: CASSRSGSDTQYF. The J gene is TRBJ2-3, the V gene TRBV28; 7 bases are shared with TRBD2. After removal of 6 bases from V and 4 bases from J, the junction contained 4 bases not matched to a gene. The CDR3 runs 13 residues. The germline gives CDR1 MDHEN, CDR2 SYDVKM.

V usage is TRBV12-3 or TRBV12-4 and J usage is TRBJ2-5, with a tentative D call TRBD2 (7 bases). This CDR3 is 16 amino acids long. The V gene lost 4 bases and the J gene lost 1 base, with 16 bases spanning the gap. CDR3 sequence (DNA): TGTGCCAGCAGTTCAAAGGGGGACTACCCCCAAGAGACCCAGTACTTC. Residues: CASSSKGDYPQETQYF.

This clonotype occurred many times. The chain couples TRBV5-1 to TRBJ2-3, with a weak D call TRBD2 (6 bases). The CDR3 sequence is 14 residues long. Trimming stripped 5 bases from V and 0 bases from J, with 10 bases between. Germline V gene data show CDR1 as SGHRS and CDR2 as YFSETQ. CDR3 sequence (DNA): TGCGCCAGCAGAGTAGGGACTAGCACAGATACGCAGTATTTT. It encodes CASRVGTSTDTQYF.